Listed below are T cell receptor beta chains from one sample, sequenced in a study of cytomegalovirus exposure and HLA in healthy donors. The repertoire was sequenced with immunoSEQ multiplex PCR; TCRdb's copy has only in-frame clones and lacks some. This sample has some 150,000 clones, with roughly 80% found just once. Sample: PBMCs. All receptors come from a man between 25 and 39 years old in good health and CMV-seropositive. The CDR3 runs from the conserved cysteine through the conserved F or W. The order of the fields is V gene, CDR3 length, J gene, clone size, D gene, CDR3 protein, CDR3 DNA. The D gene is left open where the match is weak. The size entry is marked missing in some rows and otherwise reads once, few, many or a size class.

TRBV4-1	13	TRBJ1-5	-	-	CASSQGGQWPQHF	TGCGCCAGCAGCCAAGGGGGGCAATGGCCCCAGCATTTT
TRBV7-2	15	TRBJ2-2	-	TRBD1	CASSQTGVYTGELFF	TGTGCCAGCAGCCAAACAGGGGTTTACACCGGGGAGCTGTTTTTT
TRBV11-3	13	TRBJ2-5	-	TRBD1	CASSSDRGETQYF	TGTGCCAGCAGCTCGGACAGGGGGGAGACCCAGTACTTC
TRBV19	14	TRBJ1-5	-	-	CATSGGYSNQPQHF	TGTGCCACCAGCGGGGGGTATAGCAATCAGCCCCAGCATTTT
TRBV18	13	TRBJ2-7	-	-	CASSPSTGREQYF	TGTGCCAGCTCACCCTCGACAGGCCGGGAGCAGTACTTC
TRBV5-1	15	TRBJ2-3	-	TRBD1	CASSIGDRDLDTQYF	TGCGCCAGCAGCATAGGGGACAGGGATTTAGATACGCAGTATTTT
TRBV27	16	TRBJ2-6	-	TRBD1	CASRDSGRLGANVLTF	TGTGCCAGCCGGGACAGTGGGCGTCTTGGGGCCAACGTCCTGACTTTC
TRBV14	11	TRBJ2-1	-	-	CASSSYNEQFF	TGTGCCAGCAGCTCTTACAATGAGCAGTTCTTC
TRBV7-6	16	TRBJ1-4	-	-	CASSSPQARGNEKLFF	TGTGCCAGCAGCTCCCCCCAGGCCAGGGGTAATGAAAAACTGTTTTTT
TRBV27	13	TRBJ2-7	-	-	CASSPLTTYEQYF	TGTGCCAGCAGTCCGCTAACCACCTACGAGCAGTACTTC
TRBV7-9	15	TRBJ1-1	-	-	CASSLNAGVNTEAFF	TGTGCCAGCAGCTTAAACGCAGGGGTGAACACTGAAGCTTTCTTT
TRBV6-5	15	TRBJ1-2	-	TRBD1	CASTAGTGGPHGYTF	TGTGCCAGTACGGCCGGGACAGGGGGACCGCATGGCTACACCTTC
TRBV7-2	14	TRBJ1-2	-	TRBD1	CASIPTGGYYGYTF	TGTGCCAGCATCCCGACAGGGGGGTACTATGGCTACACCTTC
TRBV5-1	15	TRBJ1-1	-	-	CASSLWTELNTEAFF	TGCGCCAGCAGCCTCTGGACAGAACTAAACACTGAAGCTTTCTTT
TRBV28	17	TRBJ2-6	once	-	CASSPPLGLAGANGLTF	TGTGCCAGCAGTCCCCCCCTAGGTCTCGCTGGGGCCAACGGCCTGACTTTC
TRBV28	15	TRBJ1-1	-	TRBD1	CASSPRDRGYTEAFF	TGTGCCAGCAGTCCCCGGGACAGGGGGTACACTGAAGCTTTCTTT
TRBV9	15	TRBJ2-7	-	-	CASSVGRGGTYEQYF	TGTGCCAGCAGCGTTGGTAGGGGGGGAACCTACGAGCAGTACTTC
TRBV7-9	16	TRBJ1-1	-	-	CSSSLGPGVRPTEAFF	TGTTCCAGCAGCTTAGGTCCAGGGGTGCGGCCCACTGAAGCTTTCTTT
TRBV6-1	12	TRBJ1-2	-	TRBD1	CASSVDRVGYTF	TGTGCCAGCAGTGTGGACAGGGTCGGCTACACCTTC